Each of the 8 T cell receptor beta chains below was sequenced from the same sample in a study of blood T cell repertoires in COVID-19 (dated by TCRdb to 2020 to 2021). The method behind the library was the immunoSEQ multiplex PCR assay. TCRdb retrieved this table from immuneACCESS and kept in-frame rearrangements only. Not all clones are present; in checked studies, unresolved V genes account for under half, and no reason is known for the remainder. Within this sample are 210,000 or so clones, with 70% to 85% of them counted one time only. Of the sample, about 7.8% falls within the top ten clones. Input material: peripheral blood. These receptor sequences come from a woman of 80 years or more with COVID-19, enrolled during active disease.

For this clone: Other DNA sequences in the sample encode the same CDR3. This sequence joins TRBV6-5 and TRBJ2-5; 9 bases are shared with TRBD2. V was clipped by 6 bases and J by 2 bases; unmatched bases: 1. The CDR3 runs to 13 residues. Looked up from germline, CDR1 is MNHEY and CDR2 is SVGAGI. This CDR3 is CASRTSGQETQYF. In nucleotides, the CDR3 is TGTGCCAGCAGGACTAGCGGTCAAGAGACCCAGTACTTC.

The chain joins TRBV5-4 to TRBJ2-7; 13 positions match TRBD2. Germline V gives CDR1 SGHNT, CDR2 YYREEE (reference sequence). J was trimmed by 6 bases and V by 4 bases; bases with no gene match: 7. The CDR3 contains 15 residues. CDR3 sequence reads: CASSPGLAGAGEQYF. The CDR3 DNA reads TGTGCCAGCAGCCCCGGACTAGCGGGAGCGGGCGAGCAGTACTTC.

The V call is TRBV7-9, the J call TRBJ2-5; D perhaps matches TRBD2 (6 bases). Per the germline V gene, CDR1 is SEHNR and CDR2 is FQNEAQ (reference sequence). The V end was cut by 1 base, the J end by 5 bases, with 8 bases between. This CDR3 is built from 13 residues. CDR3 residues: CASSLVRGETQYF. In nucleotides, the CDR3 is TGTGCCAGCAGCTTAGTCCGGGGGGAGACCCAGTACTTC.

This clone appeared a single time. The chain joins TRBV10-1 to TRBJ1-2; 8 nucleotides line up with TRBD1. V trimming: 5 bases; J trimming: 6 bases; junction bases outside the gene matches: 17. Germline-derived CDR1 and CDR2 are WNHNN and SYGVQD (reference sequence). This CDR3 is built from 17 residues. CDR3 loop: CASSSPGQAPPDDGYTF. The CDR3 DNA is TGCGCCAGCAGTTCCCCGGGACAGGCCCCTCCAGACGATGGCTACACCTTC.

V usage is TRBV27 and J usage is TRBJ1-2, with D unresolved. The V end lost 4 bases, the J end lost 6 bases, and 12 bases lay between the germline ends. This CDR3 is built from 13 residues. Germline-derived CDR1 and CDR2 are MNHEY and SMNVEV (reference sequence). The CDR3 region has the DNA TGTGCCAGCAGTTCCCTTCGAGCGAATGGCTACACCTTC. This sequence encodes CASSSLRANGYTF.

The chain couples TRBV5-4 to TRBJ1-2; D unclear. The germline V gene encodes CDR1 SGHNT and CDR2 YYREEE (reference sequence). The CDR3 spans 14 residues. V lost 7 bases, J lost 1 base, and 14 bases lay in between. Here the CDR3 reads CASHRAGVNYGYTF. The CDR3 DNA follows: TGTGCCAGCCACCGGGCGGGAGTTAACTATGGCTACACCTTC.

This clone was detected many times. The chain joins TRBV7-3 to TRBJ1-6; 8 bases agree with TRBD1. Germline V gene sequence: CDR1 SGHTA, CDR2 FQGTGA. This CDR3 region has 15 residues. Trimming took 3 bases from V and 9 from J; bases not matched to a gene: 7. The DNA of the CDR3 is TGTGCCAGCAGCTTGGGCGGGACAGGTGGTTCACCCCTCCACTTT. This gives the protein CASSLGGTGGSPLHF. The full variable domain, in which reference TRBV7-3 and TRBJ1-6 provide the parts outside the CDR3, is GAGVSQTPSNKVTEKGKYVELRCDPISGHTALYWYRQSLGQGPEFLIYFQGTGAADDSGLPNDRFFAVRPEGSVSTLKIQRTERGDSAVYLCASSLGGTGGSPLHFGNGTRLTVT.

This chain links TRBV24-1 with TRBJ2-7; 8 positions agree with TRBD2. The CDR3 consists of 15 residues. Trimming at V came to 7 bases and at J to 3 bases, leaving 10 bases not matched to a gene. Germline CDR1 is KGHDR and CDR2 is SFDVKD. CDR3 sequence: CATSEARGGGYEQYF. The DNA for the CDR3 is TGTGCCACCAGCGAGGCCCGGGGGGGAGGCTACGAGCAGTACTTC.